This T cell receptor beta chain was sequenced for a study of blood T cell repertoires in COVID-19. Only in-frame clones appear in the TCRdb table, and some are missing; sequencing was by immunoSEQ multiplex PCR. In the table there are 200,000 to 300,000 clones, over 80% of which are singletons. Germline CDR1 LNHDA, CDR2 SQIVND (reference sequence). V lost 8 bases, J lost 0 bases, and 9 bases stayed unmatched. The CDR3 has 15 amino acids. The chain carries TRBV19 and TRBJ1-2; 7 bases map to TRBD1. The TCR originated in a man younger than 45 who had recovered from COVID-19. Sequenced input: peripheral blood. CDR3 protein: CASRDRTHANYGYTF. CDR3 coding DNA: TGTGCCAGTCGGGACAGAACCCATGCTAACTATGGCTACACCTTC.